This T cell receptor beta chain derives from a study of T cell changes during pregnancy in multiple sclerosis. Data came from immunoSEQ multiplex PCR; TCRdb stores just in-frame clones and leaves some out. The sample contains about 38,000 clones, 91% of which appear only once. The J segment lost 3 bases and the V segment lost 3 bases, leaving 6 bases of the junction unmatched. The CDR3 has 14 residues. Germline V lookup: CDR1 SGHRS, CDR2 YFSETQ. This chain connects TRBV5-1 to TRBJ2-7; 7 nucleotides line up with TRBD1. The sequenced sample was CD8+ T cells from peripheral blood mononuclear cells, obtained after pregnancy. This receptor was identified in a female donor with multiple sclerosis, enrolled in a pregnancy study. The CDR3 bases are TGCGCCAGCAGCTCAGGGGGTGGACTCTACGAGCAGTACTTC. Translated, it gives CASSSGGGLYEQYF.